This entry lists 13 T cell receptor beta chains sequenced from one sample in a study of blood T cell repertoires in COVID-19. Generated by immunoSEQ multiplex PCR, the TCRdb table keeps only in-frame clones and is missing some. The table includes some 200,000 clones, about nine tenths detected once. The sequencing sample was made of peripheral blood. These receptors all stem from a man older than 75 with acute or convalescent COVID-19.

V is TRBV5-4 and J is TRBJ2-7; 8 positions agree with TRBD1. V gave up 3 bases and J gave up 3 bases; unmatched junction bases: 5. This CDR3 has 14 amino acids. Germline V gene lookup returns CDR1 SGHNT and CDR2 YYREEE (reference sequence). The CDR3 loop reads CASSWDRPHYEQYF. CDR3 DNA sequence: TGTGCCAGCAGCTGGGACAGGCCACACTACGAGCAGTACTTC.

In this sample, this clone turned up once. For the CDR3, the DNA is TGTGCCAGCAGCGCTTCAGGGACAGGGAATGAAAAACTGTTTTTT. Its translation is CASSASGTGNEKLFF. The rearrangement uses TRBV9 and TRBJ1-4; 9 nucleotides match TRBD1. Germline loops: CDR1 SGDLS, CDR2 YYNGEE. Losses at the gene ends were 3 bases for V and 5 bases for J; bases not matched to a gene: 5. CDR3 length equals 15 residues.

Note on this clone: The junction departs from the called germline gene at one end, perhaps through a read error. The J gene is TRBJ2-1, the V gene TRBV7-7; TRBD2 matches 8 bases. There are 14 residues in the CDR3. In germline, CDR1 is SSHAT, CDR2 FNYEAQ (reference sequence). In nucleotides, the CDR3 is TGTGCTAGCAGTCCGGGGGGGGCCTACAATGAGCAGTTCTTC. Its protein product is CASSPGGAYNEQFF.

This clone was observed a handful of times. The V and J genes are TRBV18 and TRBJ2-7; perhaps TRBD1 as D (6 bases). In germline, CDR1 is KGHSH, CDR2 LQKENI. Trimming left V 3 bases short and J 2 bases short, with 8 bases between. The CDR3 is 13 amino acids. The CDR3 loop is CASSPQGTYEQYV. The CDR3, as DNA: TGTGCCAGCTCACCGCAGGGGACCTACGAGCAGTACGTC.

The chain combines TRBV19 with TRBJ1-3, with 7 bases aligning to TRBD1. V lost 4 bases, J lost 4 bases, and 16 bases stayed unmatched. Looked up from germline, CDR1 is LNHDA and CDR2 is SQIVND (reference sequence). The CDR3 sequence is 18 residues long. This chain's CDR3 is CASSTPRAGQASGNTIYF. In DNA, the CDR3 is TGTGCCAGTAGTACCCCCCGGGCCGGACAGGCCTCAGGAAACACCATATATTTT.

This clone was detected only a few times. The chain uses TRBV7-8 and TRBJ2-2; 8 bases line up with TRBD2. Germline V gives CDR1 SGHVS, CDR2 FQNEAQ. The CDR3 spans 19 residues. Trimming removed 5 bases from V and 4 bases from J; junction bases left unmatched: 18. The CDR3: CASSPVLAAARAGTGELFF. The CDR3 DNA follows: TGTGCCAGCAGCCCAGTACTAGCGGCTGCCCGGGCGGGCACCGGGGAGCTGTTTTTT.

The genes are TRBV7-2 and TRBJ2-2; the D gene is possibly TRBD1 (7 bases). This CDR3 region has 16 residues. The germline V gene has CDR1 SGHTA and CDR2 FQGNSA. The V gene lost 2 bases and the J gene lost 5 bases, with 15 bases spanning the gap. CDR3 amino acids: CASSLRGRGDTGELFF. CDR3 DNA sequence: TGTGCCAGCAGCTTACGAGGCAGGGGGGATACCGGGGAGCTGTTTTTT. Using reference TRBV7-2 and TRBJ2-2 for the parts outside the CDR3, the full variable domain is GAGVSQSPSNKVTEKGKDVELRCDPISGHTALYWYRQSLGQGLEFLIYFQGNSAPDKSGLPSDRFSAERTGGSVSTLTIQRTQQEDSAVYLCASSLRGRGDTGELFFGEGSRLTVL.

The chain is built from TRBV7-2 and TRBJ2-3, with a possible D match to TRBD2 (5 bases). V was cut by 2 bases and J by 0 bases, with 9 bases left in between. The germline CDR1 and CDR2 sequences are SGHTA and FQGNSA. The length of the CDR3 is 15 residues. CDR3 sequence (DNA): TGTGCCAGCAGCTTAAGAGCGGCAAGCACAGATACGCAGTATTTT. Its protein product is CASSLRAASTDTQYF.

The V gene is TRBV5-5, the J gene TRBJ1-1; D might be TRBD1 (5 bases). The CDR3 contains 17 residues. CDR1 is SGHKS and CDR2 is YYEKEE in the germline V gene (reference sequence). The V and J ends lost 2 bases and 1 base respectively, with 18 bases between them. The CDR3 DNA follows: TGTGCCAGCAGCTTTGGGTTCGGGGGGACCTCGAACACTGAAGCTTTCTTT. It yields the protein CASSFGFGGTSNTEAFF.

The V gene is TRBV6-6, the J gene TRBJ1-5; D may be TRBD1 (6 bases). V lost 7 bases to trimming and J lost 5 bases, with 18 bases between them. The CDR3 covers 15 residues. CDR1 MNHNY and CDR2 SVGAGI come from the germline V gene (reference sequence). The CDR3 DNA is TGTGCCAGCACAAAGACAGGTTCTTGGGATCAGCCCCAGCATTTT. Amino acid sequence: CASTKTGSWDQPQHF.

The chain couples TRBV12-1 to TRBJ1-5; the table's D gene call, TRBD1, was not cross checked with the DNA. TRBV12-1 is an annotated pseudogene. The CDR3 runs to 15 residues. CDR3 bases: TGTGCCAGCAGCCAACAGGGAGTTAGCAATCAGCCCCAGCATTTT. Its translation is CASSQQGVSNQPQHF.

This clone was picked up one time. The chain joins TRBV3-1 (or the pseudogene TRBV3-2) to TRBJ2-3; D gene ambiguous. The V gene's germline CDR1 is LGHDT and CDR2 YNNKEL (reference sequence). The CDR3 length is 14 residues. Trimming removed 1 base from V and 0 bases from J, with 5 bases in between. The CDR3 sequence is CASSQGPSTDTQYF. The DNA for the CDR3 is TGTGCCAGCAGCCAAGGTCCGAGCACAGATACGCAGTATTTT.

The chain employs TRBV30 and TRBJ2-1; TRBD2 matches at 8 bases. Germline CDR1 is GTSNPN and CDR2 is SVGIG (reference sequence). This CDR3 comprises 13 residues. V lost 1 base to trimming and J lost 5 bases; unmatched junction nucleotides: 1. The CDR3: CAWSAGGHNEQFF. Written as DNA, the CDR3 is TGTGCCTGGAGTGCGGGAGGGCACAATGAGCAGTTCTTC.